The entry below gives a single T cell receptor (beta chain) sequence along with its context. Its antigen is currently unknown. All donors participated as healthy donors of bone marrow. With 60 Vbeta and 13 Jbeta primers, the PCR was carried out. Sequenced by immunoSEQ multiplex PCR; TCRdb stores in-frame clones only, minus some. The table includes roughly 160,000 clones, 65% to 75% detected once. J was trimmed by 7 bases and V by 6 bases; bases with no gene match: 7. The CDR3 is made up of 14 amino acids. Germline V gives CDR1 SNHLY, CDR2 FYNNEI. The sample originates from a study of cytomegalovirus exposure and HLA in healthy donors. Overall study results and limits: Some V segments (TRBV6-2 and TRBV6-3 among them) were excluded as indistinguishable.

The chain uses TRBV2 and TRBJ1-1, with 11 positions matching TRBD1. This sequence originates from a girl aged 10-17 years in good health and CMV-seronegative. The specimen was PBMCs. In nucleotides, the CDR3 is TGTGCCAGCAGGGGTGGACAGGGGGCGTTTGAAGCTTTCTTT. Its protein is CASRGGQGAFEAFF.